This T cell receptor beta chain comes out of a study of blood T cells in healthy people across ages. Study results and caveats: Higher naive T cell percentage went strongly together with higher TCR beta diversity.

In its sample, this clonotype was seen a few times. Its target is not known. V shed 3 bases and J shed 3 bases, with 8 bases lying between them. This CDR3 comprises 13 residues. Germline CDR1 reads SGHVS; CDR2 reads FQNEAQ. Donors were systemically healthy Caucasian individuals from Russia aged roughly 6 to 100 years. Total RNA, at least 5.5 micrograms per sample, was extracted from PBMCs. The authors ran a second PCR of roughly 6 to 12 cycles using a sample-barcoded 5' primer and a J-beta primer mix. The yield of each sample was at least 2.5 million CDR3-containing paired-end reads. Via MiXCR, TCRdb re-called the 5' RACE reads, giving one row per CDR3 protein. Of 700,000 or so distinct CDR3 sequences in the sample, roughly 43% were seen once.

Sequencing used blood. V usage is TRBV7-8 and J usage is TRBJ1-1; D uncertain. The receptor was isolated from a man aged 80 or over in good health. The CDR3 is CASSLGMDTEAFF. CDR3 DNA: TGTGCCAGCAGCTTGGGGATGGACACTGAAGCTTTCTTT.